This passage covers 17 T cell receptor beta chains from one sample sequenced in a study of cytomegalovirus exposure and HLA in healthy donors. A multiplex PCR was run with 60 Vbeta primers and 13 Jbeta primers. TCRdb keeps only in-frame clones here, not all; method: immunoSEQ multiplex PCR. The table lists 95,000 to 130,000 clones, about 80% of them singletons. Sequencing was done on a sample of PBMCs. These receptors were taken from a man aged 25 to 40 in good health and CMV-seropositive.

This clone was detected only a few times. CDR3 sequence: CASSFGSDEQFF. The CDR3 DNA follows: TGTGCCAGCAGCTTTGGCAGTGATGAGCAGTTCTTC. J is TRBJ2-1 and V is TRBV7-9; D is uncertain. The CDR3 consists of 12 residues. The germline gives CDR1 SEHNR, CDR2 FQNEAQ (reference sequence). V gave up 3 bases and J gave up 8 bases, with 8 bases separating them.

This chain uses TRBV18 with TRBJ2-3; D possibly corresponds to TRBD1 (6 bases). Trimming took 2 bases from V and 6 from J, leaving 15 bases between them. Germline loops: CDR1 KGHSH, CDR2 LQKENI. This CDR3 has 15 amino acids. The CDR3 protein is CASSPSRGASDTQYF. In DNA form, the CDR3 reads TGTGCCAGCTCACCATCCAGGGGCGCATCTGATACGCAGTATTTT.

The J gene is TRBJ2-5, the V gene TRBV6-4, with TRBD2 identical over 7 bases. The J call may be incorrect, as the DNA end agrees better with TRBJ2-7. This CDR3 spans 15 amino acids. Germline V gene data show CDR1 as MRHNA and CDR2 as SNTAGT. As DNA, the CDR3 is TGTGCCAGCATGGGGACTACGGCATATCACTACGAGCAGTACTTC. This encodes CASMGTTAYHYEQYF.

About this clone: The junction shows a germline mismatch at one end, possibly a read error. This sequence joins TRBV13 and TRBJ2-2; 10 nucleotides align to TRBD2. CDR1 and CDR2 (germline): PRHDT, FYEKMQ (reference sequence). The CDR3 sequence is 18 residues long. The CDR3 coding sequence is TGTGCCAGCAGCCTAGGACTAGCGGACTTCGCGAACACCGGGGAGCTGTTTTTT. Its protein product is CASSLGLADFANTGELFF.

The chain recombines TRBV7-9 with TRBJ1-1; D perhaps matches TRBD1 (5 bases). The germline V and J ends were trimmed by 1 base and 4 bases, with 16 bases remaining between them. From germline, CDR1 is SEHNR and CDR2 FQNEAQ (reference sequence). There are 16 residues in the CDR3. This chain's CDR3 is CASSLGYGGEATEAFF. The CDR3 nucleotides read TGTGCCAGCAGCTTAGGTTATGGGGGGGAGGCCACTGAAGCTTTCTTT.

DNA of the CDR3: TGTGCCAGCAGTTTGATAGGACAGGGGTTGCACGAGCAGTACTTC. The encoded protein is CASSLIGQGLHEQYF. This chain joins TRBV27 and TRBJ2-7; 9 nucleotides align to TRBD1. The CDR3 contains 15 residues. J was trimmed by 5 bases and V by 3 bases; bases with no gene match: 8. The germline gives CDR1 MNHEY, CDR2 SMNVEV (reference sequence).

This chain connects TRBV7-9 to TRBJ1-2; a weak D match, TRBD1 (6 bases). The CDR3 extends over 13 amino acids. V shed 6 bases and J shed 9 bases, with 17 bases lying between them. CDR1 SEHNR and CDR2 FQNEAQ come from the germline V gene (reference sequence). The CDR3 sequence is CASRPAGVRSYTF. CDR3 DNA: TGTGCCAGCAGGCCCGCAGGGGTACGCAGCTACACCTTC.

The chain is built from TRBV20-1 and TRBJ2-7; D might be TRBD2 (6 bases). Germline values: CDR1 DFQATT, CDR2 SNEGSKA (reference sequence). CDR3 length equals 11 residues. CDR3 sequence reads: CSPDGGYEQYF. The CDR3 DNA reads TGCAGCCCGGACGGGGGCTACGAGCAGTACTTC.

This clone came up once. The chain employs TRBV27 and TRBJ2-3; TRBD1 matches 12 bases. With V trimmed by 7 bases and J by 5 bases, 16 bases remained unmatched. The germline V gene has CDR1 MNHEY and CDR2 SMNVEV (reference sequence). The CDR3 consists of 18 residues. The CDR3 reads CASIRFGLGQGAEDTQYF. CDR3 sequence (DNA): TGTGCCAGCATTCGGTTCGGCCTGGGACAGGGGGCAGAAGATACGCAGTATTTT.

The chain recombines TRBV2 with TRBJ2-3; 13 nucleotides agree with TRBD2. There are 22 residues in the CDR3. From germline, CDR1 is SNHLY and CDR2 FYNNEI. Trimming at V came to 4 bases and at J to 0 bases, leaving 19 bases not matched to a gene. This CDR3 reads CASSGTDLLAGGLVGSTDTQYF. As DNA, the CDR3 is TGTGCCAGCAGTGGCACAGATTTACTAGCGGGAGGGCTCGTGGGAAGCACAGATACGCAGTATTTT.

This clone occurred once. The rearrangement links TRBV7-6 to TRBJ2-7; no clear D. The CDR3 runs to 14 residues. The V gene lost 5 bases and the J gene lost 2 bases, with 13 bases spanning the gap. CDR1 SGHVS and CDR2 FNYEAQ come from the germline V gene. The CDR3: CASSQQVWAYEQYF. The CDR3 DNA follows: TGTGCCAGCAGCCAGCAGGTGTGGGCCTACGAGCAGTACTTC.

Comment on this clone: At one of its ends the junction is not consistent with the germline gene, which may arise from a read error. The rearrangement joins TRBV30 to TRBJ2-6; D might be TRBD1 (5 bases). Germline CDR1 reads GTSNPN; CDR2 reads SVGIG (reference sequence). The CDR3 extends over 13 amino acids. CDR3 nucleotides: TGTGCCTTACAGGTGGGTGGGGCCAACGGCCTGACTTTC. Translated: CALQVGGANGLTF.

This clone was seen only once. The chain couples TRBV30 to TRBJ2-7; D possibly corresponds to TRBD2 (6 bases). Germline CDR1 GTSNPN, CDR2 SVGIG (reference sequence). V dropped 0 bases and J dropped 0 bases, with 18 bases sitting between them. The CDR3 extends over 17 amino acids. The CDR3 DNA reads TGTGCCTGGAGTGTATCAGGAAGACGGAGGGGCTCCTACGAGCAGTACTTC. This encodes CAWSVSGRRRGSYEQYF.

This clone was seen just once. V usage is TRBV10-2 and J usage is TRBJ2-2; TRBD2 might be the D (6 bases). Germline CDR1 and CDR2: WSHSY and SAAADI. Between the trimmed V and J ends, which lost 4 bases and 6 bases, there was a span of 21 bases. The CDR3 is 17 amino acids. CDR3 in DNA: TGCGCCAGCAGTGCCTCCCCTAGCGATTGGGACCCCGGGGAGCTGTTTTTT. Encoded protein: CASSASPSDWDPGELFF.

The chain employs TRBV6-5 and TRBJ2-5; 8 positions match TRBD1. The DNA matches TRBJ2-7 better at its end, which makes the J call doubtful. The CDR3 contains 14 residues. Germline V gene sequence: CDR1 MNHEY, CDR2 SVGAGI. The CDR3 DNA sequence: TGTGCCAGCAGTTACCGTATACAGGGGGGCGAGCAGTACTTC. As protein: CASSYRIQGGEQYF.

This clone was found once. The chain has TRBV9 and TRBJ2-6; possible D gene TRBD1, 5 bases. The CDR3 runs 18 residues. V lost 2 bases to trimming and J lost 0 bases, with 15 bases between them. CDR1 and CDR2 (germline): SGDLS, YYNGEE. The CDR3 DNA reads TGTGCCAGCAGCGTCATGGTAAGGGGAAGCTCTGGGGCCAACGTCCTGACTTTC. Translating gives CASSVMVRGSSGANVLTF. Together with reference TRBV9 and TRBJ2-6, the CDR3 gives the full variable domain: DSGVTQTPKHLITATGQRVTLRCSPRSGDLSVYWYQQSLDQGLQFLIQYYNGEERAKGNILERFSAQQFPDLHSELNLSSLELGDSALYFCASSVMVRGSSGANVLTFGAGSRLTVL.

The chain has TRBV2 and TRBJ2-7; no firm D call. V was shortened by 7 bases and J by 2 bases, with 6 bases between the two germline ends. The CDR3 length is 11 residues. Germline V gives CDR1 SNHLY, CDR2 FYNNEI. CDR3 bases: TGTGCCAGCATTCAGGCCTACGAGCAGTACTTC. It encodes CASIQAYEQYF.